The entry that follows covers one T cell receptor beta chain sequence. Its matching antigen is unknown. Germline V gene sequence: CDR1 MGHRA, CDR2 YSYEKL. Losses at the gene ends were 0 bases for V and 0 bases for J; bases not matched to a gene: 6. The CDR3 runs to 18 residues. These data originate in a study of shared clonotypes between healthy human individuals. Study-level findings and limits: For naive CD4 cells, 5% to 6.5% of clonotypes were shared across four donors.

Sequencing was performed with immunoSEQ multiplex PCR; in TCRdb, only in-frame clones are kept and a portion is missing. Of some 1.1 million clones in the sample, 60% to 80% were seen once. The TCR was taken from a man in his late teens or twenties in good health. Some clones in this sample may be carry-over from other donors' samples. Sequencing was carried out using memory CD4+ T cells from PBMCs. As to subset: CD45RA-negative fraction. The rearrangement joins TRBV4-1 to TRBJ2-2, with 8 bases lining up with TRBD1. The CDR3, as DNA: TGCGCCAGCAGCCAAGACCGGGGACAGGCTACGAACACCGGGGAGCTGTTTTTT. Amino acids: CASSQDRGQATNTGELFF.